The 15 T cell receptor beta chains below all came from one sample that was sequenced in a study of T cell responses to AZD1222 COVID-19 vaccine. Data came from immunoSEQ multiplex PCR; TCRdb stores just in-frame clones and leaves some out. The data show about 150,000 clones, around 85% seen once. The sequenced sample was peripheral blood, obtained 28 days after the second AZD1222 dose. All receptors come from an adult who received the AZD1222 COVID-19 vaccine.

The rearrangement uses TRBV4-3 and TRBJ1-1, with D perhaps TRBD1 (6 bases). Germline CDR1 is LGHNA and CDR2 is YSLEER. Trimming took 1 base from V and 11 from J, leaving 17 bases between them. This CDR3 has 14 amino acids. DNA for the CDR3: TGCGCCAGCAGCCAAGTTACAGGGTCGGGTTGGGCTTTCTTT. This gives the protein CASSQVTGSGWAFF.

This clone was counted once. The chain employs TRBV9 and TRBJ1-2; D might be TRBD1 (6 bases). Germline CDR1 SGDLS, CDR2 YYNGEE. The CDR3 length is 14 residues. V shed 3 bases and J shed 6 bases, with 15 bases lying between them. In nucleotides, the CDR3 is TGTGCCAGCAGCGGAGAGGGGGTGATTGATGGCTACACCTTC. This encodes CASSGEGVIDGYTF.

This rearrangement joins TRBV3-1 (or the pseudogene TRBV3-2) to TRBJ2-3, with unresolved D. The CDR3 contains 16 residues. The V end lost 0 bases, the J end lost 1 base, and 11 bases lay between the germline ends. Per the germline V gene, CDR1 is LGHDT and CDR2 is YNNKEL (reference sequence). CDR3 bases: TGTGCCAGCAGCCAAGAACCATCGGTAGGCACAGATACGCAGTATTTT. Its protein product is CASSQEPSVGTDTQYF.

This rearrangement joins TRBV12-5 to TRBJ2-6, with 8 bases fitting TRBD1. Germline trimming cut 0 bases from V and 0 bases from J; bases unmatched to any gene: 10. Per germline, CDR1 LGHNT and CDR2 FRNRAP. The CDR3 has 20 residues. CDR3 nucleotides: TGTGCTAGTGGTTTGGTCCTCTGGGGGACAGGCCACTCTGGGGCCAACGTCCTGACTTTC. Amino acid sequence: CASGLVLWGTGHSGANVLTF.

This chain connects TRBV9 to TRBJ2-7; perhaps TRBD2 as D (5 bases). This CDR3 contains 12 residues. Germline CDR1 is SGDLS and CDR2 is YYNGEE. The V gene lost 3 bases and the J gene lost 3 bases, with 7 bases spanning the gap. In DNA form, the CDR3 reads TGTGCCAGCAGCGGAACTAGCTACGAGCAGTACTTC. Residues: CASSGTSYEQYF.

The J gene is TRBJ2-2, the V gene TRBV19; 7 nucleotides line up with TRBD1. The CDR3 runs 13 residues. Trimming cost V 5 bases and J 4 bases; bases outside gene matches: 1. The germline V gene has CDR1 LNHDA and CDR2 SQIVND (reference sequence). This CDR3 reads CASSRQGTGELFF. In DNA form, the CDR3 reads TGTGCCAGTAGTCGACAGGGCACCGGGGAGCTGTTTTTT. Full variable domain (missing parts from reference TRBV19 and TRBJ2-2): DGGITQSPKYLFRKEGQNVTLSCEQNLNHDAMYWYRQDPGQGLRLIYYSQIVNDFQKGDIAEGYSVSREKKESFPLTVTSAQKNPTAFYLCASSRQGTGELFFGEGSRLTVL.

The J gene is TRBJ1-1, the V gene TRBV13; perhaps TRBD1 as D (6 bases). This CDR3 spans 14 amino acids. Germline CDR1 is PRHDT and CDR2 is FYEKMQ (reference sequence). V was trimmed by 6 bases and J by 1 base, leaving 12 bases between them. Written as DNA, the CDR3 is TGTGCCAGCAGACGCAGGGGCAGGAACACTGAAGCTTTCTTT. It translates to CASRRRGRNTEAFF.

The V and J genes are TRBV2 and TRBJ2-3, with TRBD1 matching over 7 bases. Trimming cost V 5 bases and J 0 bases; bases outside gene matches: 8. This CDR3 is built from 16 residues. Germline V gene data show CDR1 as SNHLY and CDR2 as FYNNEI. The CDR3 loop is CASSKDRSTSTDTQYF. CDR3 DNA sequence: TGTGCCAGCAGTAAGGACAGGTCAACTAGCACAGATACGCAGTATTTT.

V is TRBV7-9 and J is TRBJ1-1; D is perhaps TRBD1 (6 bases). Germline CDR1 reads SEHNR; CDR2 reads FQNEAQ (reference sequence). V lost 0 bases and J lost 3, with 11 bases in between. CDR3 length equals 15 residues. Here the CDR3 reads CASSLAPGGDTEAFF. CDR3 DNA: TGTGCCAGCAGCTTAGCGCCGGGGGGCGACACTGAAGCTTTCTTT. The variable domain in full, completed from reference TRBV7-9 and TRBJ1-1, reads DTGVSQNPRHKITKRGQNVTFRCDPISEHNRLYWYRQTLGQGPEFLTYFQNEAQLEKSRLLSDRFSAERPKGSFSTLEIQRTEQGDSAMYLCASSLAPGGDTEAFFGQGTRLTVV.

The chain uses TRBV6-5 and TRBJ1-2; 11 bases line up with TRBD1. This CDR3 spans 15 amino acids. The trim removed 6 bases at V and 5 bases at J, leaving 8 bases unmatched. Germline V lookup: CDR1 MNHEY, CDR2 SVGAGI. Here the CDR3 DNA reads TGTGCCAGCAGCGTTACCGGGACAGGGGGATATGGCTACACCTTC. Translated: CASSVTGTGGYGYTF.

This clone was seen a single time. CDR3 coding DNA: TGTGCCAGCAGCCAAGCTCTTGGGACGGCAAGTGAAGCTTTCTTT. Its protein is CASSQALGTASEAFF. The chain couples TRBV3-1 (or the pseudogene TRBV3-2) to TRBJ1-1; a weak D match, TRBD1 (5 bases). This CDR3 has 15 amino acids. Trimming shortened V by 1 base and J by 7 bases, and 16 bases separated the two germline ends. Germline V gene lookup returns CDR1 LGHDT and CDR2 YNNKEL (reference sequence).

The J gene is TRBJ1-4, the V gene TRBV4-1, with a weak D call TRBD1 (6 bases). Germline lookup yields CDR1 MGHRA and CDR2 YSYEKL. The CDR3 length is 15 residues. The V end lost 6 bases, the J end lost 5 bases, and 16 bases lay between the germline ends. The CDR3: CASRLTWRGNEKLFF. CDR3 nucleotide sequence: TGCGCCAGCAGGCTGACCTGGAGGGGGAATGAAAAACTGTTTTTT.

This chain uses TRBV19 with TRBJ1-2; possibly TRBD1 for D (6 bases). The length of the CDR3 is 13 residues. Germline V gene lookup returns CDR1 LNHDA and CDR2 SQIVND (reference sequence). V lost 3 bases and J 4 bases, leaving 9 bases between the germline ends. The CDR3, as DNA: TGTGCCAGTAGTATTATGGGGGCCTATGGCTACACCTTC. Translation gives CASSIMGAYGYTF.

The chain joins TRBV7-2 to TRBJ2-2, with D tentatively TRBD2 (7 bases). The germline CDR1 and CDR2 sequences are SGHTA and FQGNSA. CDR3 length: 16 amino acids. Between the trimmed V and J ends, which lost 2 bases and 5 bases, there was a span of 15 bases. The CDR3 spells CASSLNAGAGTGELFF. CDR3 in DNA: TGTGCCAGCAGCTTAAACGCGGGGGCGGGGACCGGGGAGCTGTTTTTT.

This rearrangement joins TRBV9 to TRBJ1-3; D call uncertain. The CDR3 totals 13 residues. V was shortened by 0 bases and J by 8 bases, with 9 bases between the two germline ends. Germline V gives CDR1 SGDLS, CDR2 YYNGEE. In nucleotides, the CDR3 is TGTGCCAGCAGCGTAGGTGTTTCGGACACCATATATTTT. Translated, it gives CASSVGVSDTIYF.